The next 27 T cell receptor beta chains were all read from a single sample in a study of blood T cell repertoires in COVID-19. Sequencing used immunoSEQ multiplex PCR; TCRdb keeps in-frame clones, though not all of them. The table shows some 400,000 clones, with approximately 90% occurring only once. The material sequenced was PBMCs or T cells enriched from blood (not recorded which). These receptor sequences come from a man in his thirties or forties who had recovered from COVID-19.

This chain uses TRBV4-2 with TRBJ2-3; no firm D call. V was shortened by 0 bases and J by 7 bases, with 14 bases between the two germline ends. From germline, CDR1 is LGHNA and CDR2 YNFKEQ. The CDR3 length is 15 residues. The CDR3 loop reads CASSQEWLSRYTQYF. In DNA form, the CDR3 reads TGTGCCAGCAGCCAAGAATGGTTGAGCAGGTATACGCAGTATTTT.

The chain joins TRBV14 to TRBJ2-2, with TRBD2 matching 8 bases. The CDR3 runs 16 residues. Germline-derived CDR1 and CDR2 are SGHDN and FVKESK. V lost 4 bases, J lost 1 base, and 5 bases stayed unmatched. CDR3 sequence: CASSLRLALNTGELFF. In DNA, the CDR3 is TGTGCCAGCAGCCTACGACTAGCGCTGAACACCGGGGAGCTGTTTTTT.

The chain couples TRBV12-3 or TRBV12-4 to TRBJ2-3; 8 bases are shared with TRBD1. The CDR3 has 12 amino acids. V lost 2 bases to trimming and J lost 14 bases; unmatched junction nucleotides: 6. This CDR3 is CASSLMDRVLYF. The CDR3, as DNA: TGTGCCAGCAGTTTAATGGACAGGGTCCTGTATTTT.

The chain joins TRBV27 to TRBJ2-1, with 7 bases identical to TRBD2. J gave up 5 bases and V 3 bases, and 4 bases lay outside the gene matches. CDR3 length: 14 residues. Germline loops: CDR1 MNHEY, CDR2 SMNVEV (reference sequence). Here the CDR3 reads CASSLGGPHNEQFF. Here the CDR3 DNA reads TGTGCCAGCAGTTTGGGAGGGCCGCACAATGAGCAGTTCTTC.

The rearrangement joins TRBV3-1 (or the pseudogene TRBV3-2) to TRBJ2-6; D is unresolved. This CDR3 region has 16 residues. V was cut by 1 base and J by 4 bases, with 11 bases left in between. Germline CDR1 is LGHDT and CDR2 is YNNKEL (reference sequence). In nucleotides, the CDR3 is TGTGCCAGCAGCCAAGCAGTGACTCCCGGGGCCAACGTCCTGACTTTC. Translated: CASSQAVTPGANVLTF.

This chain connects TRBV5-1 to TRBJ2-7, with D maybe TRBD2 (6 bases). V dropped 0 bases and J dropped 2 bases, with 12 bases sitting between them. The CDR3 extends over 15 amino acids. Germline CDR1 and CDR2: SGHRS and YFSETQ. Here the CDR3 reads CASSLGGSGTYEQYF. Written as DNA, the CDR3 is TGCGCCAGCAGCTTGGGGGGTAGCGGTACCTACGAGCAGTACTTC.

The V call is TRBV5-1, the J call TRBJ1-1; D gene unclear. The CDR3 has 14 amino acids. V lost 0 bases, J lost 3 bases, and 9 bases lay in between. Germline CDR1 reads SGHRS; CDR2 reads YFSETQ. As DNA, the CDR3 is TGCGCCAGCAGCTTGGAGCACTCGGACACTGAAGCTTTCTTT. Its protein product is CASSLEHSDTEAFF.

The CDR3 here is CSVAGTGGSDTQYF. CDR3 sequence (DNA): TGCAGCGTTGCCGGGACAGGGGGCTCCGATACGCAGTATTTT. The V and J genes are TRBV29-1 and TRBJ2-3, with 12 bases fitting TRBD1. V was clipped by 4 bases and J by 6 bases; unmatched bases: 5. The CDR3 is 14 residues long. In germline, CDR1 is SQVTM, CDR2 ANQGSEA.

The chain links TRBV10-3 to TRBJ1-4; no clear D gene. There are 16 residues in the CDR3. The germline V gene has CDR1 ENHRY and CDR2 SYGVKD. Trimming removed 0 bases from V and 3 bases from J, with 11 bases in between. In nucleotides, the CDR3 is TGTGCCATCAGTGAGTCGAACCCGAGGGCTAATGAAAAACTGTTTTTT. Its protein is CAISESNPRANEKLFF.

V and J are TRBV9 and TRBJ2-1; 9 bases line up with TRBD2. Trimming at V came to 0 bases and at J to 4 bases, leaving 5 bases not matched to a gene. The germline V gene encodes CDR1 SGDLS and CDR2 YYNGEE. This CDR3 is built from 16 residues. CDR3 in DNA: TGTGCCAGCAGCGTAGTCGCGGGAGGGAGATACAATGAGCAGTTCTTC. This translates into CASSVVAGGRYNEQFF.

The V and J genes are TRBV5-1 and TRBJ2-1, with 11 positions matching TRBD2. The CDR3 runs 16 residues. Trimming cost V 2 bases and J 2 bases; bases outside gene matches: 3. Germline CDR1 SGHRS, CDR2 YFSETQ. The CDR3 spells CASSFTSGSAYNEQFF. The CDR3, as DNA: TGCGCCAGCAGCTTCACTAGCGGGAGCGCCTACAATGAGCAGTTCTTC.

This sequence joins TRBV5-6 and TRBJ2-3; D call uncertain. Germline lookup yields CDR1 SGHDT and CDR2 YYEEEE. The CDR3 consists of 15 residues. Trimming removed 6 bases at V and 0 bases at J, with 14 bases between. This CDR3 is CASTETRISTDTQYF. CDR3 DNA: TGTGCCAGCACCGAGACTCGTATTAGCACAGATACGCAGTATTTT.

The chain links TRBV7-9 to TRBJ1-4, with a possible D match to TRBD1 (5 bases). Germline V gene sequence: CDR1 SEHNR, CDR2 FQNEAQ (reference sequence). This CDR3 region has 16 residues. V lost 5 bases and J lost 4, with 17 bases in between. CDR3 sequence reads: CASSPRPLGGNEKLFF. The DNA of the CDR3 is TGTGCCAGCAGCCCTCGTCCATTGGGGGGTAATGAAAAACTGTTTTTT.

The chain recombines TRBV28 with TRBJ2-5, with D unresolved. The ends were cut back, 3 bases at V and 3 bases at J, with 5 bases in the middle. Germline V gene sequence: CDR1 MDHEN, CDR2 SYDVKM. The CDR3 sequence is 12 residues long. CDR3 residues: CASSFSKETQYF. The CDR3 bases are TGTGCCAGCAGTTTTTCCAAAGAGACCCAGTACTTC. Based on the CDR3 plus reference TRBV28 and TRBJ2-5, the full variable domain is DVKVTQSSRYLVKRTGEKVFLECVQDMDHENMFWYRQDPGLGLRLIYFSYDVKMKEKGDIPEGYSVSREKKERFSLILESASTNQTSMYLCASSFSKETQYFGPGTRLLVL.

The chain recombines TRBV18 with TRBJ2-1; TRBD2 matches 8 bases. CDR1 KGHSH and CDR2 LQKENI come from the germline V gene. The CDR3 totals 17 residues. Trimming took 3 bases from V and 0 from J; bases not matched to a gene: 7. DNA of the CDR3: TGTGCCAGCTCACCTCAGATAGCGGGAAGCTCCTACAATGAGCAGTTCTTC. Its translation is CASSPQIAGSSYNEQFF.

The chain recombines TRBV12-5 with TRBJ1-1, with 9 bases identical to TRBD1. Germline V gene data show CDR1 as LGHNT and CDR2 as FRNRAP. There are 15 residues in the CDR3. Trimming took 3 bases from V and 4 from J; bases not matched to a gene: 6. This CDR3 reads CASGFTGGWGTEAFF. The DNA of the CDR3 is TGTGCTAGTGGTTTCACAGGGGGCTGGGGCACTGAAGCTTTCTTT.

This sequence joins TRBV4-1 and TRBJ2-7, with D possibly matching TRBD2 (6 bases). Trimming left V 1 base short and J 6 bases short, with 22 bases between. The CDR3 is 17 amino acids. Germline lookup yields CDR1 MGHRA and CDR2 YSYEKL. The DNA of the CDR3 is TGCGCCAGCAGCCAAGTAGACTTAGGACTACCCGTTCCCGAGCAGTACTTC. Encoded protein: CASSQVDLGLPVPEQYF.

The CDR3 region is CASTLQGSSGEQYF. CDR3 nucleotides: TGTGCCAGCACTCTACAGGGGTCGTCTGGCGAGCAGTACTTC. This sequence joins TRBV7-2 and TRBJ2-7, with 7 bases lining up with TRBD1. The V and J ends lost 7 bases and 6 bases, in that order; junction bases with no gene match: 12. CDR3 length equals 14 residues. Germline CDR1 SGHTA, CDR2 FQGNSA.

The V and J genes are TRBV19 and TRBJ2-3; the D gene is possibly TRBD1 (6 bases). Germline CDR1 and CDR2: LNHDA and SQIVND (reference sequence). This CDR3 has 16 residues. Trimming pared 2 bases from V and 2 bases from J, leaving 14 bases between. The CDR3 here is CASSITRQAITDTQYF. CDR3 nucleotides: TGTGCCAGTAGTATAACCCGACAGGCTATCACAGATACGCAGTATTTT.

Of note for this clone: The identical CDR3 is also encoded by other nucleotide sequences in the sample. The chain employs TRBV6-5 and TRBJ1-1; maybe TRBD1 (5 bases). V was cut by 6 bases and J by 0 bases, with 8 bases left in between. The CDR3 extends over 13 amino acids. Germline loops: CDR1 MNHEY, CDR2 SVGAGI. The CDR3 reads CASRGGLNTEAFF. The CDR3 nucleotides read TGTGCCAGCAGGGGGGGGTTGAACACTGAAGCTTTCTTT.

This chain connects TRBV9 to TRBJ2-1; the match to TRBD2 covers 9 bases. There are 15 residues in the CDR3. Germline V gene lookup returns CDR1 SGDLS and CDR2 YYNGEE. The V segment lost 0 bases and the J segment 4 bases; nucleotides outside the gene matches: 2. CDR3 DNA: TGTGCCAGCAGCGTAGTAGCGGGAGTTTACAATGAGCAGTTCTTC. Amino acid sequence: CASSVVAGVYNEQFF.

The rearrangement uses TRBV18 and TRBJ2-7; the match to TRBD2 covers 7 bases. The CDR3 runs 15 residues. CDR1 and CDR2 (germline): KGHSH, LQKENI. The V and J ends lost 4 bases and 3 bases, in that order; junction bases with no gene match: 9. CDR3 in amino acids: CASSRPGRGDYEQYF. As DNA, the CDR3 is TGTGCCAGCTCACGCCCGGGACGGGGGGACTACGAGCAGTACTTC.

The chain recombines TRBV5-1 with TRBJ2-1; 9 nucleotides align to TRBD2. Germline CDR1 is SGHRS and CDR2 is YFSETQ. V gave up 4 bases and J gave up 5 bases; unmatched junction bases: 4. There are 14 residues in the CDR3. The CDR3 DNA follows: TGCGCCAGCAGCCTAGCGGGACCAAACAATGAGCAGTTCTTC. It codes for CASSLAGPNNEQFF.

The rearrangement uses TRBV21-1 and TRBJ2-7; the D call in the table, TRBD2, was not verified against the DNA. TRBV21-1 is an annotated pseudogene. CDR3 length: 15 residues. CDR3 nucleotides: TGTGCCAGCAGCAAAGCGCGGGGCAGATCTACGAGGCAGTACTTC. As protein: CASSKARGRSTRQYF.

This rearrangement joins TRBV2 to TRBJ2-4; D might be TRBD1 (5 bases). There are 15 residues in the CDR3. The germline CDR1 and CDR2 sequences are SNHLY and FYNNEI. With 7 bases removed from V and 0 bases from J, the gap between germline ends came to 13 bases. The CDR3 loop is CASTKTDLAKNIQYF. CDR3 in DNA: TGTGCCAGCACTAAGACAGACCTAGCCAAAAACATTCAGTACTTC.

The chain recombines TRBV7-8 with TRBJ2-5, with TRBD2 matching 9 bases. With V trimmed by 3 bases and J by 4 bases, 9 bases remained unmatched. Germline CDR1 and CDR2: SGHVS and FQNEAQ. The CDR3 loop spans 16 amino acids. In nucleotides, the CDR3 is TGTGCCAGCAGCTTTTTGCCGGGACTAGCTCTAGAGACCCAGTACTTC. Translated, it gives CASSFLPGLALETQYF.

The rearrangement uses TRBV10-3 and TRBJ1-4; D unclear. Germline CDR1 and CDR2: ENHRY and SYGVKD. The CDR3 loop spans 16 amino acids. V dropped 3 bases and J dropped 0 bases, with 11 bases sitting between them. CDR3 loop: CAISDRPDTTNEKLFF. CDR3 in DNA: TGTGCCATCAGTGACCGGCCAGACACAACTAATGAAAAACTGTTTTTT.